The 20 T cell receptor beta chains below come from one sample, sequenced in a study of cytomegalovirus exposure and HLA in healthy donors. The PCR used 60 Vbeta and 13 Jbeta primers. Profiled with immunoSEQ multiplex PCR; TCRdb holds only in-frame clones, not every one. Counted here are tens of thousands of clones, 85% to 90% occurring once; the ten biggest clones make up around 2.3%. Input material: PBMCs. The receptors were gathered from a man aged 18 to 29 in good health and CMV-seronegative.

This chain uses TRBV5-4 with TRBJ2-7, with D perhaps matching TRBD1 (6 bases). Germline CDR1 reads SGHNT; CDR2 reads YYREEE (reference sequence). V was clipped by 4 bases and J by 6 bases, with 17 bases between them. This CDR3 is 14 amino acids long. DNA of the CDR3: TGTGCCAGCAGCCTCACTTATGGGGGCTCCGAGCAGTACTTC. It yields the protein CASSLTYGGSEQYF.

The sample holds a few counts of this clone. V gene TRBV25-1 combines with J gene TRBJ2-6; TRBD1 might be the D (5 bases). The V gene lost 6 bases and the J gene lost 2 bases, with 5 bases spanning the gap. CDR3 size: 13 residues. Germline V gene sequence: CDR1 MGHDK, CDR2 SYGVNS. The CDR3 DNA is TGTGCCAGCAGCAGGGCTGGGGCCAACGTCCTGACTTTC. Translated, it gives CASSRAGANVLTF. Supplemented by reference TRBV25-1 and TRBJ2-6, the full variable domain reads EADIYQTPRYLVIGTGKKITLECSQTMGHDKMYWYQQDPGMELHLIHYSYGVNSTEKGDLSSESTVSRIRTEHFPLTLESARPSHTSQYLCASSRAGANVLTFGAGSRLTVL.

Here the CDR3 reads CASSSPGLASYEQYF. In DNA, the CDR3 is TGTGCCAGCAGTTCTCCGGGACTAGCGTCCTACGAGCAGTACTTC. The chain combines TRBV6-5 with TRBJ2-7, with 10 bases fitting TRBD2. V lost 4 bases and J lost 1; bases outside the gene matches: 4. The CDR3 spans 15 residues. From germline, CDR1 is MNHEY and CDR2 SVGAGI.

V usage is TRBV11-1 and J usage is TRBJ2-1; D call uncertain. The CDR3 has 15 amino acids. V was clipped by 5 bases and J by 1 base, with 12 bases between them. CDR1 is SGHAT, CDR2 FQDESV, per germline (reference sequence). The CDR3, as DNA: TGTGCCAGCAGCCTGAAGCGACCGTCCTACAATGAGCAGTTCTTC. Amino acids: CASSLKRPSYNEQFF.

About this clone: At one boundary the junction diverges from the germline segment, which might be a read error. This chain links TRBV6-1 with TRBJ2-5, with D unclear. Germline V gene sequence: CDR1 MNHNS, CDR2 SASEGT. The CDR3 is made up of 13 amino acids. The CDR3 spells CASSESGRIRTHF. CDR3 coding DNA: TGTGCCAGCAGTGAAAGTGGCAGGATAAGAACACACTTC.

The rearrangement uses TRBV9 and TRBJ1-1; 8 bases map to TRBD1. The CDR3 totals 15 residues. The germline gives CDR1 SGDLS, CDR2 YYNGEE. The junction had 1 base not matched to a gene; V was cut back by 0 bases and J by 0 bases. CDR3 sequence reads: CASSVGDRLNTEAFF. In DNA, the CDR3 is TGTGCCAGCAGCGTAGGGGACAGGCTGAACACTGAAGCTTTCTTT.

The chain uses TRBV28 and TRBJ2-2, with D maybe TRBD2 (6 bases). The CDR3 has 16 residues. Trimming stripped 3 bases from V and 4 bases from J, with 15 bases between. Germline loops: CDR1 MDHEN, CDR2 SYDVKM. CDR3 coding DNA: TGTGCCAGCAGTTTCCGGGGGAAGAAGGGCACCGGGGAGCTGTTTTTT. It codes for CASSFRGKKGTGELFF.

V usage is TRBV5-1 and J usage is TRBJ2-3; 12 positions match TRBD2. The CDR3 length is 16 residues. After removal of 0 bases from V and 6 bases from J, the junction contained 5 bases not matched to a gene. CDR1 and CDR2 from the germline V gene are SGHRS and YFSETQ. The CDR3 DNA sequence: TGCGCCAGCAGCTTGGGACTAGCGGGAGCATCCGATACGCAGTATTTT. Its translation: CASSLGLAGASDTQYF. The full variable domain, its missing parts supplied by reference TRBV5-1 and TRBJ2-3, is KAGVTQTPRYLIKTRGQQVTLSCSPISGHRSVSWYQQTPGQGLQFLFEYFSETQRNKGNFPGRFSGRQFSNSRSEMNVSTLELGDSALYLCASSLGLAGASDTQYFGPGTRLTVL.

The CDR3 DNA sequence: TGCACCAGCAGCCAAGGGGACAGGAGAGCTTTCTTT. Its translation is CTSSQGDRRAFF. The rearrangement links TRBV1 to TRBJ1-1; the table gives TRBD1 as D, unverified against the DNA. TRBV1 is deemed a pseudogene. CDR3 length equals 12 residues.

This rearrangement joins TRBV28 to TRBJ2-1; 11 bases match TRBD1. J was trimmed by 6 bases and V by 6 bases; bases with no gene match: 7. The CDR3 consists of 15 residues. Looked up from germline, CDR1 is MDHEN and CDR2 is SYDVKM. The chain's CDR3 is CASSHPGTGGNEQFF. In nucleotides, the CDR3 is TGTGCCAGCAGCCATCCCGGGACAGGGGGCAATGAGCAGTTCTTC.

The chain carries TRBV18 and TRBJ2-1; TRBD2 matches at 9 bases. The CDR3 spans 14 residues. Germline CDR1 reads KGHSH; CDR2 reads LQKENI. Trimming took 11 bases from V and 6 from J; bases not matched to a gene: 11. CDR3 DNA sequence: TGTGCCTCAACCGGGCTAGCGGGACTCAATGAGCAGTTCTTC. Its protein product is CASTGLAGLNEQFF. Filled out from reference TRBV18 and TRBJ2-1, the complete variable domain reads NAGVMQNPRHLVRRRGQEARLRCSPMKGHSHVYWYRQLPEEGLKFMVYLQKENIIDESGMPKERFSAEFPKEGPSILRIQQVVRGDSAAYFCASTGLAGLNEQFFGPGTRLTVL.

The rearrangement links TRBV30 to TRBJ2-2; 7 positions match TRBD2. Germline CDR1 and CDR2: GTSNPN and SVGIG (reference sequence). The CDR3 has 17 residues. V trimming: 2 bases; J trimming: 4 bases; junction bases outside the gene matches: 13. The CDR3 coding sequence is TGTGCCTGGAGTCTTCGAGCGGGAATGGGAGGCACCGGGGAGCTGTTTTTT. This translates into CAWSLRAGMGGTGELFF.

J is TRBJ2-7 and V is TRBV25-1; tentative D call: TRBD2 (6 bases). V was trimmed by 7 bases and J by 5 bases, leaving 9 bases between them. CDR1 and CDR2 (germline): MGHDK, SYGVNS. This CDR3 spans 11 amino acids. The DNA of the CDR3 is TGTGCCAGCATTGGGGGGAACGAGCAGTACTTC. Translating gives CASIGGNEQYF.

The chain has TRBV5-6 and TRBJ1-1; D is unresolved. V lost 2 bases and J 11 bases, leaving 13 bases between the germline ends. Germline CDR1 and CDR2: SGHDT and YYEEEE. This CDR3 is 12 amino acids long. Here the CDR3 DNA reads TGTGCCAGCAGCTTAGGAGGTCTAGGGGCTTTCTTT. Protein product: CASSLGGLGAFF.

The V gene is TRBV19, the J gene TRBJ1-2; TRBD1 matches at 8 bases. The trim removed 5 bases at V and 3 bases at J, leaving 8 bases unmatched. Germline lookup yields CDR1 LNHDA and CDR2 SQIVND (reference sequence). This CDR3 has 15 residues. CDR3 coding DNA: TGTGCCAGTAGTTTTCAACCGGGACAGGACTATGGCTACACCTTC. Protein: CASSFQPGQDYGYTF.

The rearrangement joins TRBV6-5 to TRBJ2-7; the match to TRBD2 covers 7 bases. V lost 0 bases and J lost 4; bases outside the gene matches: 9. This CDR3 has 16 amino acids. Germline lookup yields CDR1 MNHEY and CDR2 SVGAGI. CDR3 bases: TGTGCCAGCAGTTACTCGAGGCTAGCGGATTTTTACGAGCAGTACTTC. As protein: CASSYSRLADFYEQYF.

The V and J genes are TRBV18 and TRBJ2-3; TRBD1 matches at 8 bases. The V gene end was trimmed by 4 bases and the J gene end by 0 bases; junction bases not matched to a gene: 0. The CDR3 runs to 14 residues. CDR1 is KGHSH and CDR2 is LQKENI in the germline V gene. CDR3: CASSRQGSTDTQYF. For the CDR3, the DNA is TGTGCCAGCTCACGACAGGGGAGCACAGATACGCAGTATTTT.

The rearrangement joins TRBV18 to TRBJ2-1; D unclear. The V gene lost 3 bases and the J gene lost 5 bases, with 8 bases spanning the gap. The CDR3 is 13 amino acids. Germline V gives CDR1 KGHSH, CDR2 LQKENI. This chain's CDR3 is CASSPGANNEQFF. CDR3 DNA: TGTGCCAGCTCACCCGGAGCGAACAATGAGCAGTTCTTC.

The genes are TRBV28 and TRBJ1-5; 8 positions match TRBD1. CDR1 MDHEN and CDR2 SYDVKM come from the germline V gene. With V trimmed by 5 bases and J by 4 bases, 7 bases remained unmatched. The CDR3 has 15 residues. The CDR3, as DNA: TGTGCCAGCAGTGGATCCGGGACAGGTAATCAGCCCCAGCATTTT. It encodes CASSGSGTGNQPQHF.

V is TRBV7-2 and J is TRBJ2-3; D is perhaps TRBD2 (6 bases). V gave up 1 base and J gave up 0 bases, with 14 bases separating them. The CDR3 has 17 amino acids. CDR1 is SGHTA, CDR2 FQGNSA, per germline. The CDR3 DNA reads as TGTGCCAGCAGCTTAGTCTCTCTAGCGTTAAGCACAGATACGCAGTATTTT. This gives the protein CASSLVSLALSTDTQYF.